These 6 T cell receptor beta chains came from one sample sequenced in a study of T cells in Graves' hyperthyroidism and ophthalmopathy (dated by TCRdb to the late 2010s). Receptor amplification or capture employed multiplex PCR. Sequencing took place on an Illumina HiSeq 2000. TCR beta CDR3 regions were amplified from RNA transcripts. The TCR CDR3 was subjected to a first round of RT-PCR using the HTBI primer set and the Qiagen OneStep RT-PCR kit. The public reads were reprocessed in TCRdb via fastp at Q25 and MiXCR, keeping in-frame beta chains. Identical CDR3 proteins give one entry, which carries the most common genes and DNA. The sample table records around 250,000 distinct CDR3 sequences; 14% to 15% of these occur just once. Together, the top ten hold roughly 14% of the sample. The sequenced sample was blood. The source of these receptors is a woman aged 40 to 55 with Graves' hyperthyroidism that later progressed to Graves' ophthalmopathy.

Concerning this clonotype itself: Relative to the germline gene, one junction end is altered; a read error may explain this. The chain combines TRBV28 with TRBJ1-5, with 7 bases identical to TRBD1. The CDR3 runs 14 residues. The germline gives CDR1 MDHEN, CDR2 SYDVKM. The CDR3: CAIETGTANQAQHF. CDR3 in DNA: TGTGCCATCGAGACCGGGACAGCTAATCAGGCCCAGCATTTT.

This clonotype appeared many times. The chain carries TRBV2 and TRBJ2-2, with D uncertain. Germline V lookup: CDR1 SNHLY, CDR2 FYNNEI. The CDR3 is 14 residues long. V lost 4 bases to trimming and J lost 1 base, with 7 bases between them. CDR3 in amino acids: CASSVWQNTGELFF. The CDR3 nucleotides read TGTGCCAGCAGTGTGTGGCAGAACACCGGGGAGCTGTTTTTT.

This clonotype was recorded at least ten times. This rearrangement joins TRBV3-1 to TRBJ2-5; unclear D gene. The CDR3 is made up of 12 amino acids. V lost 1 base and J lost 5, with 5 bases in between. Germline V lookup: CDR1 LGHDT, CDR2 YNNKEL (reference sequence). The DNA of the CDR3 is TGTGCCAGCAGCCAAGGTTTGGAGACCCAGTACTTC. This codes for CASSQGLETQYF.

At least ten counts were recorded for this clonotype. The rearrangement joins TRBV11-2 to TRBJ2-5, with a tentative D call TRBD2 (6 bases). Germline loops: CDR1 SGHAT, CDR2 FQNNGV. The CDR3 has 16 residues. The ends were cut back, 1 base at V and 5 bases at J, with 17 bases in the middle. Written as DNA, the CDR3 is TGTGCCAGCAGCTTAGGGGGTCGGCGGGATGGGGAGACCCAGTACTTC. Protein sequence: CASSLGGRRDGETQYF.

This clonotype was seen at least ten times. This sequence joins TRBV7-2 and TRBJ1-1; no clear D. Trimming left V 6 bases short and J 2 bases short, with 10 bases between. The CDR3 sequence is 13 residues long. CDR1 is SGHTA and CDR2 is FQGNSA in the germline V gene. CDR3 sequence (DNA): TGTGCCAGCAGTTGGAATTTTAACACTGAAGCTTTCTTT. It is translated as CASSWNFNTEAFF.

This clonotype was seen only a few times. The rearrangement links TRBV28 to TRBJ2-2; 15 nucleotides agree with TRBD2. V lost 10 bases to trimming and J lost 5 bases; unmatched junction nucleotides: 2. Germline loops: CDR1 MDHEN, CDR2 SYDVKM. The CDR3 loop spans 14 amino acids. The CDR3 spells CATGTSGGTGELFF. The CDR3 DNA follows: TGTGCCACGGGGACTAGCGGGGGGACCGGGGAGCTGTTTTTT.